The sequence of this T cell receptor (beta chain) was determined in a study of OX40 agonist ivuxolimab in advanced cancers. Study summary: A mean age of around 63 years, range about 20 to 85, was recorded, and around 85% were male. Whole-study findings and limits: Doses of 0.1 to 3.0 mg/kg were accompanied by clonal expansion of CD4+ and CD8+ blood T cells by week 6. Low normalized T-cell clonal expansion was additionally recorded for some nonresponders.

Sequencing was performed with immunoSEQ multiplex PCR; in TCRdb, only in-frame clones are kept and a portion is missing. The top ten clones hold roughly a third of a sample with around 50,000 clones, about 89% of them seen once. About this clone: Its target is unknown.

The CDR3 contains 15 residues. CDR1 and CDR2 (germline): LNHDA, SQIVND (reference sequence). Trimming removed 6 bases from V and 3 bases from J, with 14 bases in between. The receptor's source is an adult with an advanced solid tumor such as melanoma, head and neck, liver or kidney cancer. V and J are TRBV19 and TRBJ2-2, with a weak D call TRBD1 (6 bases). Sequencing used CD4+ or CD8+ T cells sorted from blood, obtained in a trial of the OX40 agonist ivuxolimab. CDR3 in DNA: TGTGCCAGTAGGGCCGGGACAAGGGACACCGGGGAGCTGTTTTTT. Translating gives CASRAGTRDTGELFF.